Following are 2 T cell receptor beta chains from one sample sequenced in a study of shared clonotypes between healthy human individuals. Assay: immunoSEQ multiplex PCR; the TCRdb copy retains only in-frame clones and omits some. The sample has hundreds of thousands of clones; roughly 98% are singletons. CD45RO-negative CD8 cells positively selected for CCR7 made up the naive population, which excluded terminally differentiated effector memory CD45RA+ cells. The sequenced sample was naive CD8+ T cells sorted from blood. All receptors come from a man aged 30-40 years in good health.

This chain joins TRBV10-2 and TRBJ1-5; D may be TRBD1 (6 bases). Germline CDR1 reads WSHSY; CDR2 reads SAAADI. Trimming stripped 8 bases from V and 3 bases from J, with 14 bases between. The CDR3 covers 14 residues. The CDR3 sequence: CASFSGTYNQPQHF. For the CDR3, the DNA is TGCGCCAGCTTTAGTGGGACATACAATCAGCCCCAGCATTTT.

The chain recombines TRBV7-9 with TRBJ2-6; weak D call: TRBD2 (6 bases). Trimming left V 4 bases short and J 0 bases short, with 10 bases between. Germline V gene lookup returns CDR1 SEHNR and CDR2 FQNEAQ (reference sequence). The CDR3 covers 16 residues. CDR3 loop: CASSWPGGSGANVLTF. DNA for the CDR3: TGTGCCAGCAGCTGGCCCGGGGGCTCTGGGGCCAACGTCCTGACTTTC.